The text below deals with one T cell receptor beta chain. Trimming at V came to 4 bases and at J to 5 bases, leaving 14 bases not matched to a gene. This CDR3 contains 16 residues. Germline loops: CDR1 MGHRA, CDR2 YSYEKL. In the original processing: Estimates of nucleated cell counts were drawn from the amplification of reference gene primers. TCRdb's table, derived via immunoSEQ multiplex PCR, lists solely in-frame clones and lacks some. V, J and clone size derive from that table, while D and trimming were established from the DNA sequence. The sample records some 38,000 clones, 85% being singletons. This record belongs to a study of blood T cell repertoires in COVID-19. In the study overall: Donors in the United States, Italy and Spain gave samples during acute or convalescent COVID-19. Sample material is recorded as cDNA or gDNA derived from T cells, B-cell-depleted T cells, or PBMCs.

Material: peripheral blood. This clonotype was sampled from a man in his fifties with active COVID-19. The chain has TRBV4-1 and TRBJ2-7, with 7 bases aligning to TRBD2. CDR3 residues: CASSPPRLARGHEQYF. Here the CDR3 DNA reads TGCGCCAGCAGCCCGCCTCGACTAGCCCGGGGTCACGAGCAGTACTTC.